The text below deals with one TCR beta chain. Its antigen is not yet known. No qualities accompany the bases; no much larger clone lies one base away. TCR alpha and beta CDR3 regions were amplified with the iRepertoire nested amplicon-rescue multiplex PCR (arm-PCR) platform from RNA. One-step reverse transcription and amplification used about 95-400 ng of tissue mRNA or PBMC total RNA as input. Following bead purification, Illumina adapters were added by a secondary multiplex PCR, and the libraries were gel-purified between 200 and 400 bp. Demultiplexing relied on internal 6-nucleotide barcodes carried by the libraries. Sequencing of libraries was performed on an Illumina MiSeq with 2x220 or 2x250 nucleotide paired-end reads. In the authors' own workflow: Paired reads were merged with FLASH 1.2.11 and aligned to the GRCh37 human genome with BWA-MEM before extracting TRA and TRB reads. For V and J assignment, an IMGT-derived reference of cassette sequences and CDR3 motifs that included pseudogenes was used. Reads were translated in three frames, and productive CDR3s were defined by a C…FGXG motif without stop codons. Clonotypes were defined as unique combinations of V-J cassette pair and CDR3 amino acid sequence. Hamming distance filtering was applied to reads, with thresholds set by the sequence error rate of each sample in mapped regions. In TCRdb, the public reads were trimmed at Q25 with fastp and aligned with MiXCR, with productive beta chains retained. Every entry covers one CDR3 protein and lists the most common genes and DNA from its rows. The V and J calls were not made by the authors but by TCRdb's processing. For this sample there are fewer than 110,000 distinct CDR3 sequences; less than 30% appear just once. The biggest ten clones account for 35% to 55% of the sample.

Including the terminal cysteine and phenylalanine, the CDR3 comprises 18 residues. Only CDR3 DNA remains: 54 bases, in frame from the first base. V and J lose 0 bases and 7 bases, and a span of 22 bases separates them. Sequences LNHDA (CDR1) and SQIVND (CDR2) are obtained from the germline V gene (reference sequence). The sample originates from a study of glioma-infiltrating T cells (dated by TCRdb to the mid-2010s). At the level of the whole study: Glioma tissue, non-neoplastic brain tissue and matched peripheral blood mononuclear cells were used as sources from which TCR alpha- and beta-chain repertoires were sequenced. To measure how far tissue and blood T-cell populations diverged, each tissue-infiltrating repertoire was compared against the peripheral blood repertoire of the same patient. The paired cohort comprised three low-grade glioma patients, under 10 primary glioblastoma patients and three non-glioma patients contributing non-neoplastic brain tissue. Summary of the overall study and its limitations: Group comparisons were based on small numbers of patients: three non-neoplastic, three low-grade glioma and roughly 8 glioblastoma patients. Very few CDR3 sequences were found to be shared between tissue and blood, and this scarcity was attributed to high CDR3 diversity and limited sampling. VJ-independent divergence between tissue and blood was found to be below expectation in non-neoplastic patients but above expectation in all gliomas, particularly low-grade gliomas.

The TCR sequence derives from a human donor with low-grade glioma or glioblastoma, undergoing nonglioma brain surgery, or in good health (not recorded which). Recombination connected TRBV19 to TRBJ1-5; the D gene lacks a confident call. Source material: glioma tissue, nonneoplastic brain tissue, or PBMCs (not recorded which). The sequenced DNA is TGTGCCAGTAGTATAGAGGCGAGTTGGAGTTGGGTTAACCAGCCCCAGCATTTT. Its amino acids are CASSIEASWSWVNQPQHF.